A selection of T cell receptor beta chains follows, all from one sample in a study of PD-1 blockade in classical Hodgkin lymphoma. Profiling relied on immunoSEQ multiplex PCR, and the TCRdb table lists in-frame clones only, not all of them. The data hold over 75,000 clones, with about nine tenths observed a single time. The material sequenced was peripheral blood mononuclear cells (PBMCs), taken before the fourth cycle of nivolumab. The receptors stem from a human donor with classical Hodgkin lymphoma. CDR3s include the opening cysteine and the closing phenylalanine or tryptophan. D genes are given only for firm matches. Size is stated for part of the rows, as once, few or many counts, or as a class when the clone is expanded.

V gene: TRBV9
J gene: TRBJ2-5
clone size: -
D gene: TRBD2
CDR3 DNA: TGTGCCAGCAGCGAGGGGGGAGGACTAGCGGGGCAAGAGACCCAGTACTTC
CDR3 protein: CASSEGGGLAGQETQYF

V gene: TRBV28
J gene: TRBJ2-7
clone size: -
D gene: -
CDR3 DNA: TGTGCCAGCAGTTTCTCGGGTTCCTACGAGCAGTACTTC
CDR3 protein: CASSFSGSYEQYF

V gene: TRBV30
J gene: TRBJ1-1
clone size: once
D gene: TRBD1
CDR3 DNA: TGTGCCTGGAACAGGGGAAGGGGCACTGAAGCTTTCTTT
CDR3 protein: CAWNRGRGTEAFF

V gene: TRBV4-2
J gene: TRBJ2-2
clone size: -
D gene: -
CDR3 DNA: TGTGCCAGCAGCCCCCCGCGGGCCCAGATATACACCGGGGAGCTGTTTTTT
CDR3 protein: CASSPPRAQIYTGELFF

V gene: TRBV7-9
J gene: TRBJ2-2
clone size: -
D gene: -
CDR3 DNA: TGTGCCAGCAGCTTCCTCCAGGAGAACACCGGGGAGCTGTTTTTT
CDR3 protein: CASSFLQENTGELFF

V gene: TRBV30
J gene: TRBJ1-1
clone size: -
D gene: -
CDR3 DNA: TGTGCCTGGAGTAGATGGGATGTCGGGAATGGGTATAAAGCTTTCTTT
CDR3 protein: CAWSRWDVGNGYKAFF

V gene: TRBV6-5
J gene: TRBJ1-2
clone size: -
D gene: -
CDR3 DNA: TGTGCCAGCAGCCACCGGCGGACCTATGGCTACACCTTC
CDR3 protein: CASSHRRTYGYTF

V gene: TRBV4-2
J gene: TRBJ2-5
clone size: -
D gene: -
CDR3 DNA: TGTGCCAGCAGCCAAGGAAGCGCCGAGACCCAGTACTTC
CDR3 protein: CASSQGSAETQYF

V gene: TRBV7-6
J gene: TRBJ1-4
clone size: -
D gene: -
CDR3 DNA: TGTGCCAGCAGCTTAGTCGGGGGGGCTAATGAAAAACTGTTTTTT
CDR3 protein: CASSLVGGANEKLFF

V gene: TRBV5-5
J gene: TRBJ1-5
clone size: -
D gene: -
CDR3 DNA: TGTGCCAGCAGCCAAGAAGGACCTCTCCCCAATCAGCCCCAGCATTTT
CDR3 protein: CASSQEGPLPNQPQHF

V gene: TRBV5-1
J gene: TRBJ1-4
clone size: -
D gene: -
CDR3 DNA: TGCGCCAGCAGCCCCCGGGAAAGGGGTTATGAAAAACTGTTTTTT
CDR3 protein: CASSPRERGYEKLFF